A single sample gave rise to the 7 T cell receptor beta chains below, sequenced in a study of OX40 agonist ivuxolimab in advanced cancers. Receptors were amplified or captured by the immunoSEQ multiplex PCR assay. As stored in TCRdb, this immuneACCESS dataset retains in-frame rearrangements with V and J assigned. A fraction of the clones does not appear; measured against another copy, unresolved V genes explain less than half of the discrepancy, and the remainder lacks a known reason. Across this sample there are about 68,000 clones, with approximately 90% seen only once. 0.85% to 1.2% of the sample goes to the ten largest clones. The source was CD4+ or CD8+ T cells sorted from blood, collected in a trial of the OX40 agonist ivuxolimab. Receptors were obtained from an adult with an advanced solid tumor such as melanoma, head and neck, liver or kidney cancer.

The chain links TRBV9 to TRBJ1-2; 12 nucleotides agree with TRBD1. With 4 bases clipped from V and 3 bases from J, the junction kept 4 bases outside the gene matches. Germline assignment: CDR1 SGDLS and CDR2 YYNGEE. The CDR3 has 15 amino acids. The CDR3 loop is CASSRGTGGDYGYTF. The CDR3 nucleotides are TGTGCCAGCAGCCGAGGGACAGGGGGCGACTATGGCTACACCTTC.

The chain couples TRBV6-5 to TRBJ2-1, with 8 positions matching TRBD1. V trimming: 4 bases; J trimming: 16 bases; junction bases outside the gene matches: 9. The CDR3 totals 12 residues. Germline CDR1 and CDR2: MNHEY and SVGAGI. Here the CDR3 reads CASSSPGGHDFF. As DNA, the CDR3 is TGTGCCAGCAGTTCCCCAGGGGGCCACGACTTCTTC.

The V and J genes are TRBV14 and TRBJ2-7, with no clear D. V was pared by 0 bases and J by 0 bases, with 9 bases between. The CDR3 has 15 amino acids. Germline CDR1 reads SGHDN; CDR2 reads FVKESK. The CDR3 region is CASSQEALLSYEQYF. CDR3 in DNA: TGTGCCAGCAGCCAAGAGGCTCTCCTCTCCTACGAGCAGTACTTC.

The chain uses TRBV10-1 and TRBJ2-7; 8 nucleotides match TRBD1. The CDR3 covers 16 residues. J gave up 5 bases and V 4 bases, and 13 bases lay outside the gene matches. Per germline, CDR1 WNHNN and CDR2 SYGVQD (reference sequence). CDR3 region: CASSGIRDRSAHEQYF. The CDR3 DNA reads TGCGCCAGCAGTGGGATCCGGGACAGGTCTGCTCACGAGCAGTACTTC.

V is TRBV9 and J is TRBJ2-7; TRBD1 is a possible D gene (5 bases). Germline lookup yields CDR1 SGDLS and CDR2 YYNGEE. Trimming took off 0 bases at V and 0 bases at J, with 13 bases between the two ends. The CDR3 is 16 amino acids. CDR3 DNA sequence: TGTGCCAGCAGCGTAGCTGGTCAGGGCAGCTCCTACGAGCAGTACTTC. Encoded protein: CASSVAGQGSSYEQYF.

This chain uses TRBV30 with TRBJ1-3; TRBD1 is a possible D gene (6 bases). In germline, CDR1 is GTSNPN, CDR2 SVGIG (reference sequence). The germline V and J ends were trimmed by 1 base and 2 bases, with 15 bases remaining between them. The CDR3 spans 16 residues. Here the CDR3 reads CAWSGTYREPGNTIYF. The CDR3 bases are TGTGCCTGGAGTGGGACCTACAGGGAACCTGGAAACACCATATATTTT. Full variable domain (missing parts from reference TRBV30 and TRBJ1-3): SQTIHQWPATLVQPVGSPLSLECTVEGTSNPNLYWYRQAAGRGLQLLFYSVGIGQISSEVPQNLSASRPQDRQFILSSKKLLLSDSGFYLCAWSGTYREPGNTIYFGEGSWLTVV.

V usage is TRBV30 and J usage is TRBJ1-1; no definite D call. This CDR3 is 11 amino acids long. Trimming pared 0 bases from V and 4 bases from J, leaving 3 bases between. The V gene's germline CDR1 is GTSNPN and CDR2 SVGIG (reference sequence). The CDR3 here is CAWSVLTEAFF. CDR3 in DNA: TGTGCCTGGAGTGTACTCACTGAAGCTTTCTTT.